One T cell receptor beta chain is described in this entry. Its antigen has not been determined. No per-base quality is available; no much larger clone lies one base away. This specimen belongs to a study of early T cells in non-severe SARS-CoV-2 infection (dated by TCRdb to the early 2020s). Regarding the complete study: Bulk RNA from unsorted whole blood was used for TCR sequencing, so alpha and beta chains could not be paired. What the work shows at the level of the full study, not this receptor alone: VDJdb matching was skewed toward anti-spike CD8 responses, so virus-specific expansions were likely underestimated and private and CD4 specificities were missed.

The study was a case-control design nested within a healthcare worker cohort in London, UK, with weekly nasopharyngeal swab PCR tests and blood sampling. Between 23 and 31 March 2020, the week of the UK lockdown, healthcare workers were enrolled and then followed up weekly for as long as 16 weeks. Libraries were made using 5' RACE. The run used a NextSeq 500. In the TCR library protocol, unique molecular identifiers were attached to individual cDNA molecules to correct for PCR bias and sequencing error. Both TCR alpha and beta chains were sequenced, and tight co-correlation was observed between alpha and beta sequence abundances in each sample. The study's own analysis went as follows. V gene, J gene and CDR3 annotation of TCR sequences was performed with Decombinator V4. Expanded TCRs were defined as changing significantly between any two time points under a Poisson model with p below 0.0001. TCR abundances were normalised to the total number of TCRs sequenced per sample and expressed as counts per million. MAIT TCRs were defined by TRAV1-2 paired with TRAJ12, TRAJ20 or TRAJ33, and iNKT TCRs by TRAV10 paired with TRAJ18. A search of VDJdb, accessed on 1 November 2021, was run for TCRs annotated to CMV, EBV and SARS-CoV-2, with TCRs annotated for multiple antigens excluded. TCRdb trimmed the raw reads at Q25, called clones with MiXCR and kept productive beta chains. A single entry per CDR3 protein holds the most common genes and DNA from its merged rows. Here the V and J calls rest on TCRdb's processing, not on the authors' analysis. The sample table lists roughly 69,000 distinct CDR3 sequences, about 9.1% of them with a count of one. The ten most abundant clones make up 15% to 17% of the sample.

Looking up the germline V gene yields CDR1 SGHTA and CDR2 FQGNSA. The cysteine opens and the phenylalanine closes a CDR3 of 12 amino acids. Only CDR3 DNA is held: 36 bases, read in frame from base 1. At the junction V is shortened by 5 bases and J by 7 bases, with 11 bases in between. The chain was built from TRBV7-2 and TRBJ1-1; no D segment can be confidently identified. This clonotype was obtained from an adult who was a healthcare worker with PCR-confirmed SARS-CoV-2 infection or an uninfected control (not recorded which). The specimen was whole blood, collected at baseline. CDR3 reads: CASSQNTDEAFF. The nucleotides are TGTGCCAGCAGCCAAAACACAGATGAAGCTTTCTTT. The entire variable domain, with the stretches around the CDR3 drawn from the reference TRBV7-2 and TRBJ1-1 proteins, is GAGVSQSPSNKVTEKGKDVELRCDPISGHTALYWYRQSLGQGLEFLIYFQGNSAPDKSGLPSDRFSAERTGGSVSTLTIQRTQQEDSAVYLCASSQNTDEAFFGQGTRLTVV.